The 28 T cell receptor beta chains below all came from one sample that was sequenced in a study of identical twins. TCRdb analysed the 5' RACE reads with MiXCR anew, one entry per CDR3 protein. The sample lists hundreds of thousands of distinct CDR3 sequences; over 15% were seen once. This sample was also put to use in a study of T cells expressing NK-cell markers.

Sequenced input: PBMCs. These TCRs come from a woman aged 18-35 years in good health.

This clonotype has just a few counts. The chain is built from TRBV11-2 and TRBJ2-7; TRBD2 agrees at 10 bases. J gave up 2 bases and V 5 bases, and 3 bases lay outside the gene matches. CDR1 SGHAT and CDR2 FQNNGV come from the germline V gene. This CDR3 is 14 amino acids long. In nucleotides, the CDR3 is TGTGCCAGCAGCACTAGCGGGGCAACCTACGAGCAGTACTTC. Amino acids: CASSTSGATYEQYF.

J is TRBJ2-7 and V is TRBV5-4, with 10 bases identical to TRBD1. This CDR3 is built from 13 residues. J was trimmed by 7 bases and V by 5 bases; bases with no gene match: 6. Germline V lookup: CDR1 SGHNT, CDR2 YYREEE (reference sequence). This CDR3 reads CASSWDRGREQYF. The DNA of the CDR3 is TGTGCCAGCAGTTGGGACAGGGGAAGGGAGCAGTACTTC.

This clonotype has more than one count but fewer than ten. This chain connects TRBV4-3 to TRBJ2-1, with TRBD2 matching 7 bases. The ends lost 1 base at V and 6 bases at J; junction bases unmatched: 6. The CDR3 loop spans 15 amino acids. CDR1 and CDR2 (germline): LGHNA, YSLEER. Here the CDR3 DNA reads TGCGCCAGCAGCCAAGGGGTTTCGGGAGGCAATGAGCAGTTCTTC. Residues: CASSQGVSGGNEQFF.

The rearrangement joins TRBV10-3 to TRBJ2-3; tentative D call: TRBD2 (6 bases). The ends were cut back, 6 bases at V and 6 bases at J, with 13 bases in the middle. In germline, CDR1 is ENHRY, CDR2 SYGVKD. This CDR3 spans 13 amino acids. The CDR3 sequence: CAIRGGNTDTQYF. The CDR3 coding sequence is TGTGCCATCAGAGGCGGGAACACCGATACGCAGTATTTT.

This clonotype was detected a few times. The V and J genes are TRBV7-9 and TRBJ1-6, with D unclear. Trimming cost V 5 bases and J 9 bases, with 14 bases left between them. There are 14 residues in the CDR3. The germline V gene has CDR1 SEHNR and CDR2 FQNEAQ (reference sequence). The CDR3 DNA reads TGTGCCAGCAGCCGTTCATGGGAGGGTTCACCCCTCCACTTT. Encoded protein: CASSRSWEGSPLHF. Drawing the rest from reference TRBV7-9 and TRBJ1-6, the complete variable domain is DTGVSQNPRHKITKRGQNVTFRCDPISEHNRLYWYRQTLGQGPEFLTYFQNEAQLEKSRLLSDRFSAERPKGSFSTLEIQRTEQGDSAMYLCASSRSWEGSPLHFGNGTRLTVT.

The sample holds a few counts of this clonotype. V gene TRBV5-5 combines with J gene TRBJ1-5; D is undetermined. Germline V gives CDR1 SGHKS, CDR2 YYEKEE (reference sequence). The CDR3 loop spans 14 amino acids. V lost 1 base and J 5 bases, leaving 10 bases between the germline ends. The CDR3 sequence: CASSLTAADQPQHF. The DNA for the CDR3 is TGTGCCAGCAGCTTGACTGCGGCGGATCAGCCCCAGCATTTT.

V and J are TRBV6-5 and TRBJ2-3, with D perhaps being TRBD1 or TRBD2 (5 bases each). Trimming removed 1 base from V and 2 bases from J, with 16 bases in between. Germline V gene sequence: CDR1 MNHEY, CDR2 SVGAGI. The CDR3 consists of 17 residues. The CDR3 DNA is TGTGCCAGCAGTTACTTCGGGGCGCGGAGTCACACAGATACGCAGTATTTT. Protein sequence: CASSYFGARSHTDTQYF.

This clonotype has only a few counts. V and J are TRBV12-3 or TRBV12-4 and TRBJ2-1, with TRBD2 matching over 8 bases. This CDR3 contains 16 residues. V lost 4 bases and J lost 7; bases outside the gene matches: 12. CDR3 nucleotide sequence: TGTGCCAGCAGTTCCACTGGCCAGCGGGAGTGGAATGAGCAGTTCTTC. Protein sequence: CASSSTGQREWNEQFF.

V usage is TRBV29-1 and J usage is TRBJ1-4; D is perhaps TRBD1 (5 bases). Trimming pared 4 bases from V and 7 bases from J, leaving 13 bases between. The CDR3 is 13 residues long. Germline CDR1 reads SQVTM; CDR2 reads ANQGSEA. The CDR3 DNA reads as TGCAGCGTTGGGGGCACGGGCGGTGAAAAACTGTTTTTT. Amino acid sequence: CSVGGTGGEKLFF.

This chain joins TRBV20-1 and TRBJ2-1; D uncertain. Deletions cut 0 bases from V and 7 bases from J, with 13 bases between. This CDR3 has 14 amino acids. Germline V CDR1 and CDR2: DFQATT, SNEGSKA (reference sequence). In DNA, the CDR3 is TGCAGTGCTAGAGATCGCCAACTGGAGAATGAGCAGTTCTTC. It codes for CSARDRQLENEQFF.

This clonotype was seen a handful of times. Written as DNA, the CDR3 is TGTGCCAGCAGCTTACTTTCACGCCAGGGCAATGAGCAGTTCTTC. Encoded protein: CASSLLSRQGNEQFF. The gene calls are TRBV5-5 and TRBJ2-1; tentatively, D is TRBD1 (5 bases). Germline CDR1 reads SGHKS; CDR2 reads YYEKEE (reference sequence). V shed 2 bases and J shed 6 bases, with 15 bases lying between them. The CDR3 length is 15 residues.

The chain joins TRBV5-1 to TRBJ1-1, with 9 bases aligning to TRBD1. Per germline, CDR1 SGHRS and CDR2 YFSETQ. V lost 4 bases and J lost 0; bases outside the gene matches: 13. The CDR3 loop spans 18 amino acids. The DNA for the CDR3 is TGCGCCAGCAGCCGTTCGGGACAGGGAAATGGCTTGAACACTGAAGCTTTCTTT. Its protein is CASSRSGQGNGLNTEAFF.

This clonotype was detected only a few times. The chain joins TRBV6-5 to TRBJ1-2, with a possible D match to TRBD1 (5 bases). This CDR3 has 17 amino acids. Trimming removed 0 bases at V and 2 bases at J, with 16 bases between. In germline, CDR1 is MNHEY, CDR2 SVGAGI. The CDR3 coding sequence is TGTGCCAGCAGTTACTCCGGGGGAGAGGTCTTCAACTATGGCTACACCTTC. It translates to CASSYSGGEVFNYGYTF.

This chain's CDR3 is CSARQALNRLEQYF. In DNA form, the CDR3 reads TGCAGTGCTAGACAGGCCCTTAACCGTCTGGAGCAGTACTTC. The chain has TRBV20-1 and TRBJ2-7; D is unresolved. Trimming pared 2 bases from V and 7 bases from J, leaving 18 bases between. CDR1 is DFQATT and CDR2 is SNEGSKA in the germline V gene (reference sequence). The CDR3 sequence is 14 residues long.

This clonotype was seen a handful of times. The chain employs TRBV29-1 and TRBJ2-5; a possible D gene is TRBD1 (6 bases). Looked up from germline, CDR1 is SQVTM and CDR2 is ANQGSEA. The CDR3 length is 12 residues. V was clipped by 3 bases and J by 4 bases, with 9 bases between them. CDR3 loop: CSVDLGAETQYF. The CDR3 nucleotides read TGCAGCGTTGATTTGGGGGCAGAGACCCAGTACTTC.

The genes are TRBV12-3 or TRBV12-4 and TRBJ1-1; perhaps TRBD1 as D (5 bases). Trimming removed 6 bases at V and 4 bases at J, with 15 bases between. The CDR3 runs to 14 residues. This chain's CDR3 is CASRYTGRSTEAFF. The CDR3 region has the DNA TGTGCCAGCAGGTACACAGGTCGGAGCACTGAAGCTTTCTTT.

This clonotype was seen a few times. The chain carries TRBV12-3 or TRBV12-4 and TRBJ2-6; 13 positions agree with TRBD2. The CDR3 has 19 amino acids. V lost 4 bases and J lost 0; bases outside the gene matches: 6. Written as DNA, the CDR3 is TGTGCCAGCAGTTCCACTAGCGGGAGGGGTTTCTCTGGGGCCAACGTCCTGACTTTC. Protein product: CASSSTSGRGFSGANVLTF.

This clonotype has at least ten counts. The chain carries TRBV2 and TRBJ1-5, with TRBD1 as a possible D gene (6 bases). Germline V CDR1 and CDR2: SNHLY, FYNNEI. V lost 4 bases to trimming and J lost 0 bases, with 10 bases between them. The CDR3 length is 15 residues. The CDR3 region is CASSGTAHSNQPQHF. The CDR3 DNA sequence: TGTGCCAGCAGTGGGACAGCACATAGCAATCAGCCCCAGCATTTT.

V gene TRBV29-1 combines with J gene TRBJ2-5; maybe TRBD2 (5 bases). Trimming took off 6 bases at V and 4 bases at J, with 15 bases between the two ends. Germline values: CDR1 SQVTM, CDR2 ANQGSEA. The CDR3 has 13 residues. The CDR3 here is CSVAPGGLETQYF. DNA of the CDR3: TGCAGCGTCGCGCCCGGAGGACTAGAGACCCAGTACTTC.

This clonotype was detected a few times. The chain is built from TRBV6-1 and TRBJ1-2, with 7 bases fitting TRBD1. In germline, CDR1 is MNHNS, CDR2 SASEGT. This CDR3 contains 13 residues. The V and J ends lost 5 bases and 4 bases, in that order; junction bases with no gene match: 4. The CDR3 sequence: CASSPGGAYGYTF. In DNA, the CDR3 is TGTGCCAGCAGTCCAGGGGGGGCCTATGGCTACACCTTC.

This clonotype showed up just a few times. The rearrangement uses TRBV14 and TRBJ2-1; 7 nucleotides agree with TRBD1. Germline V gene lookup returns CDR1 SGHDN and CDR2 FVKESK. The CDR3 loop spans 15 amino acids. The V segment lost 4 bases and the J segment 4 bases; nucleotides outside the gene matches: 7. The CDR3 region is CASSPAVQGYNEQFF. Written as DNA, the CDR3 is TGTGCCAGCAGCCCAGCGGTACAGGGGTACAATGAGCAGTTCTTC.

This chain uses TRBV12-3 or TRBV12-4 with TRBJ1-1; unclear D gene. The CDR3 contains 11 residues. Trimming shortened V by 7 bases and J by 4 bases, and 7 bases separated the two germline ends. CDR3 bases: TGTGCCAGCACGGTAGTCACTGAAGCTTTCTTT. This encodes CASTVVTEAFF.

The rearrangement links TRBV4-2 to TRBJ1-1, with 7 bases lining up with TRBD1. V was pared by 5 bases and J by 5 bases, with 11 bases of the junction left unmatched. Germline lookup yields CDR1 LGHNA and CDR2 YNFKEQ. The CDR3 consists of 15 residues. Here the CDR3 DNA reads TGTGCCAGCAGCTTCCAGGGGGTGAGGGGAACTGAAGCTTTCTTT. Its protein product is CASSFQGVRGTEAFF.

The table lists this clonotype with a few counts. The genes are TRBV6-2 or TRBV6-3 and TRBJ2-1, with 7 bases lining up with TRBD2. The CDR3 has 13 residues. Germline trimming cut 6 bases from V and 9 bases from J; bases unmatched to any gene: 8. Germline lookup yields CDR1 MNHEY and CDR2 SVGEGT. CDR3 in amino acids: CASSNGRHSEQFF. The CDR3 DNA sequence: TGTGCCAGCAGCAACGGGAGGCATAGTGAGCAGTTCTTC.

This clonotype was observed a few times. This chain connects TRBV20-1 to TRBJ2-3; 8 bases are a match to TRBD2. In germline, CDR1 is DFQATT, CDR2 SNEGSKA (reference sequence). V was pared by 6 bases and J by 6 bases, with 8 bases of the junction left unmatched. CDR3 length: 13 residues. The CDR3 nucleotides are TGCAGTGCCCCCCGGGGGGGCCGGGATACGCAGTATTTT. As protein: CSAPRGGRDTQYF.

The chain has TRBV29-1 and TRBJ2-3; D uncertain. CDR1 SQVTM and CDR2 ANQGSEA come from the germline V gene. The CDR3 runs to 12 residues. Trimming shortened V by 7 bases and J by 1 base, and 9 bases separated the two germline ends. CDR3 nucleotides: TGCAGCGGATTGGACGGCACAGATACGCAGTATTTT. Translation: CSGLDGTDTQYF.

This clonotype occurred a few times. This sequence joins TRBV2 and TRBJ1-2; D call uncertain. V was cut by 9 bases and J by 8 bases, with 19 bases left in between. This CDR3 is 13 amino acids long. The germline CDR1 and CDR2 sequences are SNHLY and FYNNEI. The CDR3 reads CARFGEAAGGYTF. The CDR3 bases are TGTGCCAGGTTCGGGGAGGCGGCCGGGGGCTACACCTTC. Using reference TRBV2 and TRBJ1-2 for the parts outside the CDR3, the full variable domain is EPEVTQTPSHQVTQMGQEVILRCVPISNHLYFYWYRQILGQKVEFLVSFYNNEISEKSEIFDDQFSVERPDGSNFTLKIRSTKLEDSAMYFCARFGEAAGGYTFGSGTRLTVV.

The rearrangement uses TRBV9 and TRBJ2-6; the D is unclear. This CDR3 spans 15 amino acids. Trimming cost V 2 bases and J 0 bases, with 6 bases left between them. Germline values: CDR1 SGDLS, CDR2 YYNGEE. Written as DNA, the CDR3 is TGTGCCAGCAGCGTCCAGAGCTCTGGGGCCAACGTCCTGACTTTC. This translates into CASSVQSSGANVLTF.